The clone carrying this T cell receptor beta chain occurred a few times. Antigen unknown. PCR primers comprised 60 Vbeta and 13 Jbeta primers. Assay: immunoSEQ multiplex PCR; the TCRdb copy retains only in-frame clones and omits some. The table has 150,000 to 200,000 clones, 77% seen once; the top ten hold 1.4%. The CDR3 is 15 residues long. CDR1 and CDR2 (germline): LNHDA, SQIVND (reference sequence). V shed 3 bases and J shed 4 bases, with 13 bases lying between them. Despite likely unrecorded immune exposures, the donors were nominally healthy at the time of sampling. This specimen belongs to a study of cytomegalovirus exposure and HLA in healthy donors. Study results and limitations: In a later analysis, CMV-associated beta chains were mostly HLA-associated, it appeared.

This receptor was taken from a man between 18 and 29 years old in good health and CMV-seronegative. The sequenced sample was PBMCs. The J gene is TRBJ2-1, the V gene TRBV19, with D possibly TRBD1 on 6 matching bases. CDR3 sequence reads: CASSMRLGGYNEQFF. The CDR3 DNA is TGTGCCAGTAGTATGAGGTTAGGGGGATACAATGAGCAGTTCTTC. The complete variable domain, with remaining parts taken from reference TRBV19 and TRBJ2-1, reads DGGITQSPKYLFRKEGQNVTLSCEQNLNHDAMYWYRQDPGQGLRLIYYSQIVNDFQKGDIAEGYSVSREKKESFPLTVTSAQKNPTAFYLCASSMRLGGYNEQFFGPGTRLTVL.